This T cell receptor (beta chain) came from a study of blood T cells in healthy people across ages. Then a second PCR, running about 7 to 11 cycles, was carried out with a sample-barcoded 5' primer and a J-beta primer mix. Using its own MiXCR run on the 5' RACE reads, TCRdb lists one record per CDR3 protein. There are approximately 1,100,000 distinct CDR3 sequences in the sample; under 55% occur only once, and about 20% lies in the top ten. This CDR3 contains 16 residues. Germline CDR1 is DFQATT and CDR2 is SNEGSKA (reference sequence). Trimming removed 6 bases from V and 2 bases from J, with 21 bases in between. This clonotype was counted a few times.

This rearrangement joins TRBV20-1 to TRBJ2-3, with D possibly being TRBD1 or TRBD2 (6 bases each). The clonotype was recovered from a woman aged 55 to 70 in good health. The sample taken for sequencing was blood. The CDR3 DNA reads TGCAGTGCCCTTACGGACCTACGGGGGCCCACAGATACGCAGTATTTT. Translation gives CSALTDLRGPTDTQYF.